These 29 T cell receptor beta chains were all obtained from the same sample, sequenced in a study of Ad26.COV2.S vaccination and SARS-CoV-2 variants. Using immunoSEQ multiplex PCR, the repertoire was profiled, and TCRdb retains in-frame clones only, with some absent. The sample yields about 98,000 clones, around 82% seen once. Sample: peripheral blood, taken after recovery from COVID-19. The receptors derive from a human donor who had recovered from COVID-19.

The table lists this clone with a count of one. The rearrangement uses TRBV7-2 and TRBJ1-3; 10 nucleotides line up with TRBD1. V shed 5 bases and J 3 bases; nucleotides not matched to a gene: 4. Germline V gene sequence: CDR1 SGHTA, CDR2 FQGNSA. This CDR3 is 15 amino acids long. The CDR3 loop reads CASSIGQGGGNTIYF. Here the CDR3 DNA reads TGTGCCAGCAGCATTGGACAGGGGGGTGGAAACACCATATATTTT.

J is TRBJ2-2 and V is TRBV9, with D possibly being TRBD1 (6 bases). This CDR3 has 14 residues. Germline V gene data show CDR1 as SGDLS and CDR2 as YYNGEE. The ends were cut back, 5 bases at V and 3 bases at J, with 11 bases in the middle. CDR3 DNA: TGTGCCAGCAGACGAAACAGGGACACCGGGGAGCTGTTTTTT. Its translation: CASRRNRDTGELFF. Variable domain in full (rest from reference TRBV9 and TRBJ2-2): DSGVTQTPKHLITATGQRVTLRCSPRSGDLSVYWYQQSLDQGLQFLIQYYNGEERAKGNILERFSAQQFPDLHSELNLSSLELGDSALYFCASRRNRDTGELFFGEGSRLTVL.

This clone was seen a few times. J is TRBJ2-3 and V is TRBV7-9; 13 bases are a match to TRBD2. J was trimmed by 3 bases and V by 5 bases; bases with no gene match: 5. This CDR3 region has 16 residues. Germline V gene lookup returns CDR1 SEHNR and CDR2 FQNEAQ (reference sequence). CDR3 bases: TGTGCCAGCAGCCTACTAGCGGGGGGGCCGACAGATACGCAGTATTTT. Protein sequence: CASSLLAGGPTDTQYF.

The rearrangement uses TRBV5-5 and TRBJ2-1; D is possibly TRBD1 (6 bases). Germline V lookup: CDR1 SGHKS, CDR2 YYEKEE (reference sequence). Between the trimmed V and J ends, which lost 3 bases and 2 bases, there was a span of 12 bases. This CDR3 comprises 15 residues. The CDR3 coding sequence is TGTGCCAGCAGCTCTCGGACAGACACCTACAATGAGCAGTTCTTC. It encodes CASSSRTDTYNEQFF. Looking up the rest from reference TRBV5-5 and TRBJ2-1 gives the full variable domain: DAGVTQSPTHLIKTRGQQVTLRCSPISGHKSVSWYQQVLGQGPQFIFQYYEKEERGRGNFPDRFSARQFPNYSSELNVNALLLGDSALYLCASSSRTDTYNEQFFGPGTRLTVL.

This chain uses TRBV20-1 with TRBJ2-7; TRBD2 matches at 9 bases. Germline CDR1 DFQATT, CDR2 SNEGSKA (reference sequence). V was clipped by 3 bases and J by 5 bases; unmatched bases: 5. CDR3 length equals 13 residues. The CDR3 bases are TGCAGTGCTAGTTCTAGCGGGGCCGACGAGCAGTACTTC. Translating gives CSASSSGADEQYF.

The chain uses TRBV6-1 and TRBJ2-5, with D possibly matching TRBD2 (6 bases). Germline V gene sequence: CDR1 MNHNS, CDR2 SASEGT. The CDR3 is 15 residues long. Trimming cost V 3 bases and J 9 bases, with 20 bases left between them. The CDR3 bases are TGTGCCAGCAGTGACGGGTTAGCGGTCCGGGCGGCCCAGTACTTC. As protein: CASSDGLAVRAAQYF.

The CDR3 bases are TGTGCCAGCTCACCCCAGAGACAGGACGCAAGGAATCAGCCCCAGCATTTT. This codes for CASSPQRQDARNQPQHF. The chain recombines TRBV18 with TRBJ1-5; TRBD1 might be the D (6 bases). The CDR3 contains 17 residues. Germline V gives CDR1 KGHSH, CDR2 LQKENI. The germline V and J ends were trimmed by 3 bases and 4 bases, with 19 bases remaining between them.

The chain links TRBV6-5 to TRBJ1-2, with D maybe TRBD1 (5 bases). Looked up from germline, CDR1 is MNHEY and CDR2 is SVGAGI. The germline V and J ends were trimmed by 4 bases and 3 bases, with 9 bases remaining between them. The CDR3 covers 13 residues. The CDR3 spells CASSLDNYYGYTF. CDR3 coding DNA: TGTGCCAGCAGTTTGGACAACTACTATGGCTACACCTTC.

This clone was detected only a few times. V is TRBV29-1 and J is TRBJ2-5; D call uncertain. The germline V gene has CDR1 SQVTM and CDR2 ANQGSEA. The V gene lost 4 bases and the J gene lost 0 bases, with 6 bases spanning the gap. This CDR3 has 12 amino acids. The CDR3 DNA is TGCAGCGTTGCATTGTACCAAGAGACCCAGTACTTC. This translates into CSVALYQETQYF.

V and J are TRBV24-1 and TRBJ1-5, with D unclear. CDR3 size: 13 residues. Looked up from germline, CDR1 is KGHDR and CDR2 is SFDVKD. V shed 5 bases and J shed 5 bases, with 9 bases lying between them. The CDR3: CATSGAGHQPQHF. The DNA of the CDR3 is TGTGCCACCAGTGGGGCGGGCCATCAGCCCCAGCATTTT.

The CDR3 coding sequence is TGTGCCAGTAGTACGGGGATTACGGCAGGTGAAGCTTTCTTT. As protein: CASSTGITAGEAFF. This sequence joins TRBV19 and TRBJ1-1; D gene ambiguous. V lost 4 bases, J lost 7 bases, and 16 bases lay in between. Germline assignment: CDR1 LNHDA and CDR2 SQIVND (reference sequence). The CDR3 runs to 14 residues.

The rearrangement uses TRBV28 and TRBJ1-1; 7 bases fit TRBD1. The germline CDR1 and CDR2 sequences are MDHEN and SYDVKM. The CDR3 contains 14 residues. V was clipped by 5 bases and J by 5 bases; unmatched bases: 8. The chain's CDR3 is CASSLTGVLTEAFF. As DNA, the CDR3 is TGTGCCAGCAGTCTTACAGGGGTCCTAACTGAAGCTTTCTTT.

The chain combines TRBV4-1 with TRBJ1-4; 7 nucleotides agree with TRBD1. With 3 bases clipped from V and 7 bases from J, the junction kept 14 bases outside the gene matches. Germline assignment: CDR1 MGHRA and CDR2 YSYEKL. The CDR3 length is 17 residues. As DNA, the CDR3 is TGCGCCAGCAGCCAGGCCCTCAACAGGGGTCGGGGTGAAAAACTGTTTTTT. It is translated as CASSQALNRGRGEKLFF.

This CDR3 reads CASSVGPSGYYEQYF. The CDR3 nucleotides are TGTGCCAGCAGCGTAGGGCCTAGCGGGTACTACGAGCAGTACTTC. V is TRBV9 and J is TRBJ2-7; 8 bases align to TRBD2. This CDR3 comprises 15 residues. V lost 0 bases to trimming and J lost 3 bases; unmatched junction nucleotides: 5. The germline V gene has CDR1 SGDLS and CDR2 YYNGEE.

This rearrangement joins TRBV30 to TRBJ1-1; D perhaps matches TRBD1 (6 bases). This CDR3 is built from 14 residues. Trimming left V 3 bases short and J 5 bases short, with 16 bases between. Germline CDR1 reads GTSNPN; CDR2 reads SVGIG (reference sequence). The CDR3 loop is CAWRGTLRGTEAFF. CDR3 DNA sequence: TGTGCCTGGAGGGGGACCTTAAGGGGGACTGAAGCTTTCTTT. The full variable domain, its missing parts supplied by reference TRBV30 and TRBJ1-1, is SQTIHQWPATLVQPVGSPLSLECTVEGTSNPNLYWYRQAAGRGLQLLFYSVGIGQISSEVPQNLSASRPQDRQFILSSKKLLLSDSGFYLCAWRGTLRGTEAFFGQGTRLTVV.

This chain uses TRBV6-2 or TRBV6-3 with TRBJ1-5; D is unresolved. This CDR3 region has 14 residues. Trimming removed 5 bases from V and 4 bases from J, with 12 bases in between. CDR1 MNHEY and CDR2 SVGEGT come from the germline V gene. The CDR3: CASSLTFGNQPQHF. Written as DNA, the CDR3 is TGTGCCAGCAGTCTAACTTTCGGTAATCAGCCCCAGCATTTT.

The gene calls are TRBV6-5 and TRBJ2-5; perhaps TRBD2 as D (7 bases). V shed 10 bases and J shed 5 bases, with 17 bases lying between them. The CDR3 has 13 residues. Germline CDR1 is MNHEY and CDR2 is SVGAGI. Here the CDR3 reads CAIIGGGHETQYF. The CDR3 nucleotides read TGTGCCATAATAGGGGGGGGGCATGAGACCCAGTACTTC.

V gene TRBV20-1 combines with J gene TRBJ1-5; D is uncertain. With 3 bases removed from V and 0 bases from J, the gap between germline ends came to 12 bases. Per germline, CDR1 DFQATT and CDR2 SNEGSKA (reference sequence). CDR3 length: 15 residues. DNA of the CDR3: TGCAGTGCTAGTTCTCAATTAGGTAGCAATCAGCCCCAGCATTTT. This translates into CSASSQLGSNQPQHF.

This clone has more than one count but fewer than ten. The chain links TRBV30 to TRBJ1-5; D is undetermined. Germline V gene sequence: CDR1 GTSNPN, CDR2 SVGIG (reference sequence). Trimming removed 2 bases at V and 3 bases at J, with 8 bases between. The CDR3 sequence is 13 residues long. This CDR3 reads CAWSSWNNQPQHF. In DNA form, the CDR3 reads TGTGCCTGGAGTTCCTGGAACAATCAGCCCCAGCATTTT.

V usage is TRBV28 and J usage is TRBJ2-7; 9 nucleotides align to TRBD2. V shed 7 bases, J shed 2 bases, and the junction held 6 bases outside the gene matches. Germline V gene sequence: CDR1 MDHEN, CDR2 SYDVKM. This CDR3 has 14 amino acids. DNA for the CDR3: TGTGCCAGCAAGAGCGGGGGGCATGCCTACGAGCAGTACTTC. Translating gives CASKSGGHAYEQYF. Combining the CDR3 with reference TRBV28 and TRBJ2-7 gives the whole variable domain DVKVTQSSRYLVKRTGEKVFLECVQDMDHENMFWYRQDPGLGLRLIYFSYDVKMKEKGDIPEGYSVSREKKERFSLILESASTNQTSMYLCASKSGGHAYEQYFGPGTRLTVT.

CDR3 in DNA: TGTGCCAGCAGCCTTGCAGGAACCCTACGGGAGCAGTACTTC. This sequence encodes CASSLAGTLREQYF. The chain recombines TRBV11-1 with TRBJ2-7; D is undetermined. CDR3 size: 14 residues. V shed 5 bases and J shed 7 bases, with 18 bases lying between them. CDR1 is SGHAT and CDR2 is FQDESV in the germline V gene (reference sequence). Full variable domain (outside the CDR3, taken from reference TRBV11-1 and TRBJ2-7): EAEVAQSPRYKITEKSQAVAFWCDPISGHATLYWYRQILGQGPELLVQFQDESVVDDSQLPKDRFSAERLKGVDSTLKIQPAELGDSAMYLCASSLAGTLREQYFGPGTRLTVT.

This clone has a single count. The gene calls are TRBV19 and TRBJ1-5; 9 nucleotides match TRBD1. The germline gives CDR1 LNHDA, CDR2 SQIVND (reference sequence). The CDR3 is 17 amino acids. With 6 bases clipped from V and 1 base from J, the junction kept 10 bases outside the gene matches. This chain's CDR3 is CASREPGQGLSNQPQHF. DNA of the CDR3: TGTGCCAGTAGGGAGCCGGGACAGGGCTTGAGCAATCAGCCCCAGCATTTT. Using reference TRBV19 and TRBJ1-5 for the parts outside the CDR3, the full variable domain is DGGITQSPKYLFRKEGQNVTLSCEQNLNHDAMYWYRQDPGQGLRLIYYSQIVNDFQKGDIAEGYSVSREKKESFPLTVTSAQKNPTAFYLCASREPGQGLSNQPQHFGDGTRLSIL.

The V and J genes are TRBV28 and TRBJ1-5; D is uncertain. CDR1 MDHEN and CDR2 SYDVKM come from the germline V gene. The V and J ends lost 2 bases and 5 bases respectively, with 10 bases between them. This CDR3 has 14 residues. The CDR3, as DNA: TGTGCCAGCAGTTTAACGGCCCGGGATCAGCCCCAGCATTTT. Translating gives CASSLTARDQPQHF.

The rearrangement uses TRBV6-5 and TRBJ2-5; TRBD2 matches 8 bases. CDR3 length: 15 residues. The V and J ends lost 2 bases and 0 bases, in that order; junction bases with no gene match: 2. Germline CDR1 MNHEY, CDR2 SVGAGI. In DNA, the CDR3 is TGTGCCAGCAGTTACGGCGGGGGGTACCAAGAGACCCAGTACTTC. It translates to CASSYGGGYQETQYF.

The sample holds a few counts of this clone. The genes are TRBV27 and TRBJ1-2; TRBD1 is a possible D gene (5 bases). There are 12 residues in the CDR3. Germline CDR1 reads MNHEY; CDR2 reads SMNVEV (reference sequence). Trimming left V 6 bases short and J 4 bases short, with 9 bases between. As DNA, the CDR3 is TGTGCCAGCAGCGGGGCGGCCTATGGCTACACCTTC. Translated: CASSGAAYGYTF.

This chain links TRBV28 with TRBJ1-4; possibly TRBD1 for D (6 bases). CDR1 is MDHEN and CDR2 is SYDVKM in the germline V gene. CDR3 length: 15 residues. V lost 5 bases to trimming and J lost 3 bases, with 13 bases between them. The CDR3 protein is CASSTEQGSNEKLFF. As DNA, the CDR3 is TGTGCCAGCAGTACCGAACAGGGATCTAATGAAAAACTGTTTTTT.

In its sample, this clone was seen a few times. The chain couples TRBV30 to TRBJ1-2; no firm D call. Deletions cut 6 bases from V and 4 bases from J, with 12 bases between. Germline V gives CDR1 GTSNPN, CDR2 SVGIG (reference sequence). This CDR3 spans 12 amino acids. CDR3 sequence reads: CACKSRSYGYTF. CDR3 nucleotides: TGTGCCTGTAAATCGCGGAGCTATGGCTACACCTTC.

This chain links TRBV11-3 with TRBJ2-2, with unresolved D. The CDR3 is 13 residues long. Germline CDR1 is SGHNT and CDR2 is YENEEA. The V end lost 5 bases, the J end lost 4 bases, and 8 bases lay between the germline ends. CDR3 sequence reads: CASSVAVTGELFF. The DNA for the CDR3 is TGTGCCAGCAGCGTAGCCGTCACCGGGGAGCTGTTTTTT.

This rearrangement joins TRBV11-2 to TRBJ2-7; the match to TRBD2 covers 10 bases. The germline gives CDR1 SGHAT, CDR2 FQNNGV. The CDR3 length is 13 residues. After removal of 6 bases from V and 2 bases from J, the junction contained 1 base not matched to a gene. CDR3 in DNA: TGTGCCAGCAGAGGACTAGCGGCCTACGAGCAGTACTTC. It codes for CASRGLAAYEQYF.